The clone carrying this TCR beta chain was picked up a small number of times. With 60 Vbeta and 13 Jbeta primers, the PCR was carried out. Sequenced by immunoSEQ multiplex PCR; TCRdb stores in-frame clones only, minus some. The sample shows some 150,000 clones, more than 70% of them seen only once. The data derive from a study of cytomegalovirus exposure and HLA in healthy donors. The TCR originated in a man in his forties in good health and CMV-seronegative. The sample taken for sequencing was PBMCs.

CDR3 in amino acids: CASSRIPREGTEAFF. CDR3 DNA sequence: TGTGCCAGCAGCAGAATACCCAGGGAGGGCACTGAAGCTTTCTTT. The gene calls are TRBV5-8 and TRBJ1-1, with D perhaps TRBD1 (5 bases). CDR1 and CDR2 from the germline V gene are SGHTS and YDEGEE. V lost 4 bases and J lost 4, with 17 bases in between. CDR3 length: 15 amino acids.